This T cell receptor (beta chain) was profiled in a study of T cells after yellow fever vaccination (dated by TCRdb to between 2018 and 2021). Regarding the complete study: The SMART-Seq v4 Ultra Low Input RNA kit was used to prepare libraries from fractions with low cell numbers. Bulk TCR alpha and beta repertoires were sequenced longitudinally to track T-cell clones before and after primary and booster YFV17D yellow fever vaccination. Two healthy male donors, one aged 18 to 29 and one aged 30 to 40 years, were included in the cohort. Bulk PBMC replicates and cell subsets were isolated from blood drawn at multiple timepoints before and after both primary and secondary immunization. Broad study findings and their caveats: FACS-sorted repertoires could contain abundant contaminating clonotypes from the bulk population, so computational filtering was required. A small fraction of clonotypes showed up in both the CD4 and CD8 compartments, probably as a result of convergent recombination. Compared with the primary T-cell response, the secondary T-cell response was weaker but faster, peaking on day 5 rather than day 15. Only a couple of donors were included in the study, so the extent to which the findings can be generalized is limited. After the booster, most of the clones that had expanded following primary vaccination were detected again (around 95% of CD4 and roughly nine tenths of CD8), which suggests that memory was broadly maintained.

Interpreted using the paper, the treatment or condition label stands for: live attenuated yellow fever vaccine strain. A standard Ficoll-Paque protocol was used to isolate PBMCs from peripheral blood. With anti-CD3 and anti-CD8 staining plus a dextramer loaded with the yellow fever NS4B epitope peptide, the researchers sorted epitope-specific CD8 T cells. RNA was extracted with TriZol from bulk PBMCs, CD4 and CD8 fractions, and dextramer-positive and dextramer-negative fractions. Details on this clonotype: Within one base of it there is no much larger clone, and no base qualities were kept.

The germline V gene (reference sequence) sets CDR1 to LNHDA and CDR2 to SQIVND. Including cysteine and phenylalanine, the CDR3 has 15 amino acids. The read is trimmed to its CDR3 DNA, 45 bases read in frame from base 1. Trimming at the junction amounts to 7 bases on V and 4 bases on J, and the germline ends lie 19 bases apart. TCR cDNA was synthesized by 5'RACE template switching, which introduced a universal primer site and unique molecular identifiers. Priming for cDNA synthesis came from both the TCR alpha and TCR beta constant segments. Library amplification used two PCR steps, and the second PCR step added sample barcodes and sequencing adapters. Sequencing of libraries was done on Illumina HiSeq 2500 (2x100 bp) or NovaSeq (2x150 bp). The authors processed their data as follows. Demultiplexing of reads and collapsing into UMI consensus sequences were performed with MIGEC, and V(D)J alignment was carried out with MiXCR. Clonotypes responding to the vaccine were identified with edgeR on replicate PBMC samples, with the criteria of FDR below 0.01 and a log2 fold change above 5 up to day 15. CD4 or CD8 identity was assigned to each bulk clonotype according to whether the clonotype was present at higher abundance in the sequenced CD4 repertoire or the sequenced CD8 repertoire. A clonotype counted as NS4B-specific if enriched at least 10-fold in dextramer-positive versus dextramer-negative fractions, with CD4-biased clonotypes left out. The public reads were quality trimmed at Q25 with fastp and then assembled into clones with MiXCR by TCRdb, keeping productive beta chains. Every entry covers one CDR3 protein and lists the most common genes and DNA from its rows. These V and J calls derive from TCRdb rather than the authors' analysis. This sample gives approximately 85,000 distinct CDR3 sequences in total; roughly 14% of them show up just once. Around 24% of the sample is held by the ten biggest clonotypes.

The clonotype originates from a man aged 18 to 30 who received the YFV17D yellow fever vaccine. The sample consisted of CD8+ T cells not binding an NS4B(214-222) dextramer, sorted from PBMCs, taken roughly 23 days after the first yellow fever vaccination. The cell subset or site label on this specimen signifies: NS4B epitope dextramer-negative CD8 T cells. The V and J genes are TRBV19 and TRBJ1-2; TRBD1 is a weak D gene call, 6 bases matching. Read as DNA, the sequence is TGTGCCAGTACTCCGCCCTCCAGGGGCACCTATGGCTACACCTTC. Its product reads: CASTPPSRGTYGYTF. The full variable domain, with segments outside the CDR3 supplied by the reference TRBV19 and TRBJ1-2 proteins, appears as DGGITQSPKYLFRKEGQNVTLSCEQNLNHDAMYWYRQDPGQGLRLIYYSQIVNDFQKGDIAEGYSVSREKKESFPLTVTSAQKNPTAFYLCASTPPSRGTYGYTFGSGTRLTVV.